One and the same sample provided the 17 T cell receptor beta chains below, sequenced in a study of control samples from healthy donors and cancer patients. Some clones are missing from TCRdb's copy, which holds only in-frame ones; the method was immunoSEQ multiplex PCR. The table shows about 160,000 clones, with over 85% occurring only once. Specimen: blood. The receptors come from a man aged 30-40 years in good health.

The genes are TRBV9 and TRBJ2-1, with 11 bases fitting TRBD2. Germline trimming cut 4 bases from V and 3 bases from J; bases unmatched to any gene: 12. The CDR3 has 18 amino acids. Germline-derived CDR1 and CDR2 are SGDLS and YYNGEE. The CDR3 reads CASSPRTSGWGVYNEQFF. As DNA, the CDR3 is TGTGCCAGCAGCCCTAGGACTAGCGGGTGGGGCGTCTACAATGAGCAGTTCTTC.

This clone was seen once. The V and J genes are TRBV11-2 and TRBJ1-5, with a tentative D call TRBD1 (5 bases). V lost 1 base to trimming and J lost 7 bases, with 14 bases between them. The CDR3 covers 15 residues. Germline V gene data show CDR1 as SGHAT and CDR2 as FQNNGV. CDR3 DNA sequence: TGTGCCAGCAGCTTAGGGGGACGCGGGTGGCAGCCCCAGCATTTT. This sequence encodes CASSLGGRGWQPQHF. Full variable domain (outside the CDR3, taken from reference TRBV11-2 and TRBJ1-5): EAGVAQSPRYKIIEKRQSVAFWCNPISGHATLYWYQQILGQGPKLLIQFQNNGVVDDSQLPKDRFSAERLKGVDSTLKIQPAKLEDSAVYLCASSLGGRGWQPQHFGDGTRLSIL.

The chain recombines TRBV20-1 with TRBJ1-6, with unresolved D. The ends were cut back, 7 bases at V and 8 bases at J, with 9 bases in the middle. CDR1 is DFQATT, CDR2 SNEGSKA, per germline (reference sequence). The CDR3 spans 11 residues. CDR3 in amino acids: CSVFGDSPLHF. CDR3 bases: TGCAGTGTCTTTGGGGATTCACCCCTCCACTTT.

CDR3 region: CASSIVSGGGYEQYF. CDR3 coding DNA: TGTGCCAGTAGTATAGTAAGCGGGGGAGGCTACGAGCAGTACTTC. The chain recombines TRBV19 with TRBJ2-7, with 8 bases lining up with TRBD2. This CDR3 has 15 residues. Germline values: CDR1 LNHDA, CDR2 SQIVND (reference sequence). With V trimmed by 1 base and J by 3 bases, 5 bases remained unmatched.

The V gene is TRBV24-1, the J gene TRBJ2-5; D gene ambiguous. The germline V and J ends were trimmed by 0 bases and 1 base, with 2 bases remaining between them. The CDR3 is 13 amino acids. CDR1 and CDR2 from the germline V gene are KGHDR and SFDVKD. The CDR3: CATSDLIQETQYF. Written as DNA, the CDR3 is TGTGCCACCAGTGATTTGATCCAAGAGACCCAGTACTTC.

This sequence joins TRBV2 and TRBJ2-6, with 8 bases identical to TRBD1. Germline assignment: CDR1 SNHLY and CDR2 FYNNEI. J was trimmed by 2 bases and V by 8 bases; bases with no gene match: 8. The CDR3 has 16 residues. CDR3 residues: CASLDRVLAGANVLTF. The CDR3 coding sequence is TGTGCCAGCTTGGACAGGGTTTTAGCTGGGGCCAACGTCCTGACTTTC.

The chain uses TRBV9 and TRBJ1-1; D perhaps matches TRBD1 (6 bases). The CDR3 consists of 15 residues. The V gene lost 4 bases and the J gene lost 3 bases, with 16 bases spanning the gap. Germline CDR1 SGDLS, CDR2 YYNGEE. The CDR3 here is CASSPLPGQDTEAFF. CDR3 DNA: TGTGCCAGCAGCCCATTACCGGGACAAGACACTGAAGCTTTCTTT.

The rearrangement links TRBV2 to TRBJ1-5; 7 nucleotides line up with TRBD1. The CDR3 runs 13 residues. J gave up 7 bases and V 7 bases, and 7 bases lay outside the gene matches. CDR1 SNHLY and CDR2 FYNNEI come from the germline V gene. DNA for the CDR3: TGTGCCAGCACCTGGGACAGCGGACAGCCCCAGCATTTT. Amino acids: CASTWDSGQPQHF.

This clone was counted once. This chain connects TRBV3-1 (or the pseudogene TRBV3-2) to TRBJ1-3; maybe TRBD1 (6 bases). V lost 3 bases and J 4 bases, leaving 16 bases between the germline ends. In germline, CDR1 is LGHDT, CDR2 YNNKEL (reference sequence). The CDR3 extends over 16 amino acids. This CDR3 is CASSQGQGRGGNTIYF. In DNA form, the CDR3 reads TGTGCCAGCAGCCAGGGGCAGGGGCGCGGAGGAAACACCATATATTTT.

This chain joins TRBV10-2 and TRBJ1-5; weak D call: TRBD1 (6 bases). The length of the CDR3 is 14 residues. Germline values: CDR1 WSHSY, CDR2 SAAADI. V was clipped by 2 bases and J by 5 bases, with 10 bases between them. CDR3: CASSELAGDQPQHF. The CDR3 bases are TGCGCCAGCAGTGAGCTGGCAGGGGATCAGCCCCAGCATTTT.

CDR3 residues: CASSSTQPGQGEKLFF. In DNA form, the CDR3 reads TGTGCCAGCAGCTCGACCCAACCGGGACAGGGTGAAAAACTGTTTTTT. V is TRBV11-2 and J is TRBJ1-4; 9 bases map to TRBD1. V trimming: 4 bases; J trimming: 7 bases; junction bases outside the gene matches: 10. The V gene's germline CDR1 is SGHAT and CDR2 FQNNGV. CDR3 size: 16 residues.

The V and J genes are TRBV15 and TRBJ1-1; tentatively, D is TRBD1 (6 bases). Trimming removed 5 bases from V and 4 bases from J, with 14 bases in between. The CDR3 spans 14 residues. CDR1 is LNHNV and CDR2 is YYDKDF in the germline V gene (reference sequence). The CDR3 loop reads CATSVGGGRTEAFF. CDR3 coding DNA: TGTGCCACCAGCGTCGGGGGGGGGCGCACTGAAGCTTTCTTT.

V gene TRBV4-1 combines with J gene TRBJ1-1; D might be TRBD1 (5 bases). Germline V gene data show CDR1 as MGHRA and CDR2 as YSYEKL. The CDR3 contains 13 residues. Between the trimmed V and J ends, which lost 0 bases and 6 bases, there was a span of 8 bases. The CDR3 sequence is CASSQDGAAEAFF. CDR3 sequence (DNA): TGCGCCAGCAGCCAAGATGGGGCCGCTGAAGCTTTCTTT.

V usage is TRBV5-6 and J usage is TRBJ1-2; D gene uncertain. The ends were cut back, 0 bases at V and 8 bases at J, with 8 bases in the middle. Per the germline V gene, CDR1 is SGHDT and CDR2 is YYEEEE. The CDR3 totals 12 residues. Here the CDR3 DNA reads TGTGCCAGCAGCTTGGAGGGCCTGGGCTACACCTTC. Translated: CASSLEGLGYTF.

The V gene is TRBV15, the J gene TRBJ1-4; D unresolved. The CDR3 consists of 17 residues. Germline assignment: CDR1 LNHNV and CDR2 YYDKDF (reference sequence). Trimming removed 0 bases at V and 4 bases at J, with 15 bases between. CDR3 DNA: TGTGCCACCAGCAGAGATCCGGGCGGCCTGTTTAATGAAAAACTGTTTTTT. The encoded protein is CATSRDPGGLFNEKLFF.

The chain employs TRBV5-1 and TRBJ2-1, with 8 bases identical to TRBD2. The CDR3 spans 18 residues. Germline V gives CDR1 SGHRS, CDR2 YFSETQ. Trimming at V came to 0 bases and at J to 0 bases, leaving 8 bases not matched to a gene. The CDR3 is CASSLGGTSLSSYNEQFF. As DNA, the CDR3 is TGCGCCAGCAGCTTGGGCGGGACTAGTCTGAGCTCCTACAATGAGCAGTTCTTC.

The rearrangement joins TRBV7-9 to TRBJ2-1; D is uncertain. CDR3 length equals 14 residues. CDR1 is SEHNR, CDR2 FQNEAQ, per germline (reference sequence). Deletions cut 1 base from V and 8 bases from J, with 12 bases between. The CDR3 DNA reads TGTGCCAGCAGCTTAGTTCAGCGACTCGATGAGCAGTTCTTC. It is translated as CASSLVQRLDEQFF.